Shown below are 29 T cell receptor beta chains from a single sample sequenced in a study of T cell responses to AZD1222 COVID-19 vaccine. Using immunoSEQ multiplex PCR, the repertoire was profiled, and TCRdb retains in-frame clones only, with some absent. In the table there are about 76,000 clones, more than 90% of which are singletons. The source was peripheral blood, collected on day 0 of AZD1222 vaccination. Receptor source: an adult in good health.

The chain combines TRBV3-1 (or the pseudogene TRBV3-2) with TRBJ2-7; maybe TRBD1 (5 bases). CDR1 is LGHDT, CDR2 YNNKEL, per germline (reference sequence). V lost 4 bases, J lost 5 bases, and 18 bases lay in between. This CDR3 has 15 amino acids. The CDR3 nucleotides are TGTGCCAGCAGCCCACAGGCTACCCGCGGAGACGAGCAGTACTTC. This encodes CASSPQATRGDEQYF.

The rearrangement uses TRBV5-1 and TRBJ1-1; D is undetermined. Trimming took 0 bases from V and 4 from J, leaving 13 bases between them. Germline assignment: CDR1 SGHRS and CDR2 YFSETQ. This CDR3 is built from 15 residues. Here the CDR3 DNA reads TGCGCCAGCAGCTTGGTTCCCCTTTTGGGCACTGAAGCTTTCTTT. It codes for CASSLVPLLGTEAFF.

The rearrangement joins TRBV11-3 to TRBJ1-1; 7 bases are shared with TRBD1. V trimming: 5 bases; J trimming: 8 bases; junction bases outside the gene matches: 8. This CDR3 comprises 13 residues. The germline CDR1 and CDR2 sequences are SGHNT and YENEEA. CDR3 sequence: CASSPTQGGEAFF. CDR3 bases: TGTGCCAGCAGCCCCACTCAGGGGGGCGAAGCTTTCTTT.

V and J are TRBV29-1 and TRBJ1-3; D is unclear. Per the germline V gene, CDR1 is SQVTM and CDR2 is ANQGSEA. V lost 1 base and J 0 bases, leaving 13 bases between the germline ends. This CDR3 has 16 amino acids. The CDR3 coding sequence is TGCAGCGTTGAAGGTGTTGCCGGCTACTCTGGAAACACCATATATTTT. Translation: CSVEGVAGYSGNTIYF.

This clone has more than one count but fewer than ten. The CDR3 loop is CASSRWGTNTIYF. The DNA of the CDR3 is TGTGCCAGCAGCCGTTGGGGTACAAACACCATATATTTT. The chain couples TRBV9 to TRBJ1-3, with D uncertain. Trimming took off 4 bases at V and 6 bases at J, with 11 bases between the two ends. CDR3 length: 13 amino acids. From germline, CDR1 is SGDLS and CDR2 YYNGEE.

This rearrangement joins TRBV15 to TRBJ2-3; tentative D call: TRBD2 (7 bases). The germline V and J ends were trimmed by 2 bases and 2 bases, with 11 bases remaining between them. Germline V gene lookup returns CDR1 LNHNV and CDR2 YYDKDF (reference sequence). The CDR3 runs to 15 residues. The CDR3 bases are TGTGCCACCAGCAGACGGGGGGCGGCCACAGATACGCAGTATTTT. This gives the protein CATSRRGAATDTQYF.

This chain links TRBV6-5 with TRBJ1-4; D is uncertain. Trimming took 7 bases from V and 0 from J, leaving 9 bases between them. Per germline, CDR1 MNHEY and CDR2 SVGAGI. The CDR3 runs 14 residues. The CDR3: CASKNTPTNEKLFF. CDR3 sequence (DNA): TGTGCCAGCAAGAACACCCCAACTAATGAAAAACTGTTTTTT.

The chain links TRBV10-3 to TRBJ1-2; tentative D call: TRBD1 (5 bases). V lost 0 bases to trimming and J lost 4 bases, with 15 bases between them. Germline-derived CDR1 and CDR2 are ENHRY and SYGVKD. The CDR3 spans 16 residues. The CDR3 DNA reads TGTGCCATCAGTGAGTCGATGGTAGGGGAAGGCTATGGCTACACCTTC. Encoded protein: CAISESMVGEGYGYTF.

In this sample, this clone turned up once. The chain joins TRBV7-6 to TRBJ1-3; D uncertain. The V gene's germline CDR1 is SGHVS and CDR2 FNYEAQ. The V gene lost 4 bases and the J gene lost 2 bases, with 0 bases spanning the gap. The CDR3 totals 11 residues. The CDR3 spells CASSSGNTIYF. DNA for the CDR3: TGTGCCAGCAGCTCTGGAAACACCATATATTTT.

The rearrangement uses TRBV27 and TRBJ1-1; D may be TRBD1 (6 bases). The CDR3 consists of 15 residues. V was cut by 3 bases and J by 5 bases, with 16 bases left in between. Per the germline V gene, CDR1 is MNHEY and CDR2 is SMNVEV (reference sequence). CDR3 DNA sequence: TGTGCCAGCAGTTTCTTACCACAGGGAGGGACTGAAGCTTTCTTT. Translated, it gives CASSFLPQGGTEAFF.

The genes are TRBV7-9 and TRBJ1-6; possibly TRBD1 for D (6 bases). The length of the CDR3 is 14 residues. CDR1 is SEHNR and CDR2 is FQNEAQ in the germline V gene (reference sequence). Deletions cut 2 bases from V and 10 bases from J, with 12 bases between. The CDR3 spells CASSLPQGNSPLHF. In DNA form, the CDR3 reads TGTGCCAGCAGCTTACCACAGGGTAACTCACCCCTCCACTTT.

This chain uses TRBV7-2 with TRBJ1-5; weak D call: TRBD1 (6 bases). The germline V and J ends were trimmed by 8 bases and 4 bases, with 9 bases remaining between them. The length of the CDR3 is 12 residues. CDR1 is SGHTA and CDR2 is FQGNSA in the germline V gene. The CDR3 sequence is CASGQGNQPQHF. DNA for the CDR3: TGTGCCAGCGGGCAGGGGAATCAGCCCCAGCATTTT.

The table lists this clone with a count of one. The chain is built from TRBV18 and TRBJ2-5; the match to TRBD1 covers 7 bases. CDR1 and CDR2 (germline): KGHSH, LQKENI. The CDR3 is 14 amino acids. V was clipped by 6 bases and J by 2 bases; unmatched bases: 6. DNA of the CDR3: TGTGCCAGCTCCCTAGACAGGGAACAAGAGACCCAGTACTTC. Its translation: CASSLDREQETQYF.

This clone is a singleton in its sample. The CDR3 loop reads CASSAQKQGNTEAFF. The CDR3 DNA is TGTGCCAGCAGCGCACAAAAACAGGGGAACACTGAAGCTTTCTTT. V gene TRBV9 combines with J gene TRBJ1-1; tentatively, D is TRBD1 (6 bases). This CDR3 is built from 15 residues. Trimming took 3 bases from V and 1 from J, leaving 13 bases between them. CDR1 and CDR2 from the germline V gene are SGDLS and YYNGEE.

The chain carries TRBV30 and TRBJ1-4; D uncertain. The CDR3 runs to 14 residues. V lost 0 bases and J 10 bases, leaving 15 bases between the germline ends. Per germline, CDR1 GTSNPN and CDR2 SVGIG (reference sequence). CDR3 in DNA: TGTGCCTGGAGTGTACTTAAAGGTTCTGGAAAACTGTTTTTT. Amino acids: CAWSVLKGSGKLFF.

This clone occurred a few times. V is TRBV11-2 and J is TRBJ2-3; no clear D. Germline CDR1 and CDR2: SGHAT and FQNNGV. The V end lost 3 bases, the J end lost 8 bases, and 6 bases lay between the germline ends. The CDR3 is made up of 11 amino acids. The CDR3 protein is CASSFGVTQYF. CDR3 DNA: TGTGCCAGCAGCTTTGGGGTTACGCAGTATTTT. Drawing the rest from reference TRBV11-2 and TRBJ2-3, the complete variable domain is EAGVAQSPRYKIIEKRQSVAFWCNPISGHATLYWYQQILGQGPKLLIQFQNNGVVDDSQLPKDRFSAERLKGVDSTLKIQPAKLEDSAVYLCASSFGVTQYFGPGTRLTVL.

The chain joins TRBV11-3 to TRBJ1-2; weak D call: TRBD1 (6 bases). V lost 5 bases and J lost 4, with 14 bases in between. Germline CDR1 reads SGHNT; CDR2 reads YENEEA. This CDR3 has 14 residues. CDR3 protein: CASSPGQPGYGYTF. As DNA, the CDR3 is TGTGCCAGCAGCCCCGGACAGCCAGGCTATGGCTACACCTTC.

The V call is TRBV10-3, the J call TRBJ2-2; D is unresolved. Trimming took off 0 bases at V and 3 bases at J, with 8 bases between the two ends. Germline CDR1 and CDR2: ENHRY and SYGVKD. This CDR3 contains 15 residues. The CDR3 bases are TGTGCCATCAGTGAGTCTCTTACAGACACCGGGGAGCTGTTTTTT. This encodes CAISESLTDTGELFF.

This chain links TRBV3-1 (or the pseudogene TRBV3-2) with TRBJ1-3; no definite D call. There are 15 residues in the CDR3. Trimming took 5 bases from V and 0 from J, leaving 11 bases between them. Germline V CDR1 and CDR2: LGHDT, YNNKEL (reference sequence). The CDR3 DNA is TGTGCCAGCAGCTACCCTGGGCCCTCTGGAAACACCATATATTTT. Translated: CASSYPGPSGNTIYF.

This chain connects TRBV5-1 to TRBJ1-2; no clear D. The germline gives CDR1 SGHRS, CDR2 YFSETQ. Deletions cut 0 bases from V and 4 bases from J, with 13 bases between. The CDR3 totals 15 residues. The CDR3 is CASSLEGGISYGYTF. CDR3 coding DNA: TGCGCCAGCAGCTTGGAAGGCGGCATTTCCTATGGCTACACCTTC.

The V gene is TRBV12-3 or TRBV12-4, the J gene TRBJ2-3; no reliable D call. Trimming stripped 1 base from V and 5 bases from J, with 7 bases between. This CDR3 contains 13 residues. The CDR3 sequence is CASSLGQGDTQYF. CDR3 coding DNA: TGTGCCAGCAGTTTAGGTCAAGGAGATACGCAGTATTTT.

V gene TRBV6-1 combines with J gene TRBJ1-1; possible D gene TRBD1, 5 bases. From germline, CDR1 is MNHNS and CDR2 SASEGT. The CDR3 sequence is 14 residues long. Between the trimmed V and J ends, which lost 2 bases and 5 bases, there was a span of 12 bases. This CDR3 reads CASSEFPGRTEAFF. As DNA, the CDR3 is TGTGCCAGCAGTGAATTTCCGGGACGGACTGAAGCTTTCTTT.

The CDR3 DNA sequence: TGTGCCAGCTCACCCTTGGGGACAGGGGATGGCTACACCTTC. This sequence encodes CASSPLGTGDGYTF. The V call is TRBV18, the J call TRBJ1-2; TRBD1 matches 10 bases. With 3 bases clipped from V and 6 bases from J, the junction kept 4 bases outside the gene matches. The CDR3 sequence is 14 residues long. Germline V gene lookup returns CDR1 KGHSH and CDR2 LQKENI.

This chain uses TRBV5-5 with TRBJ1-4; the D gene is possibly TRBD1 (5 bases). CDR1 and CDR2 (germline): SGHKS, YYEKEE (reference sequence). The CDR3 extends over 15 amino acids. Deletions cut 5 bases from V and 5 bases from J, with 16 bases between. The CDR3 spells CASSLWDYGNEKLFF. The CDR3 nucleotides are TGTGCCAGCAGTCTTTGGGACTATGGGAATGAAAAACTGTTTTTT. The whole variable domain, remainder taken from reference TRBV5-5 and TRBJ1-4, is DAGVTQSPTHLIKTRGQQVTLRCSPISGHKSVSWYQQVLGQGPQFIFQYYEKEERGRGNFPDRFSARQFPNYSSELNVNALLLGDSALYLCASSLWDYGNEKLFFGSGTQLSVL.

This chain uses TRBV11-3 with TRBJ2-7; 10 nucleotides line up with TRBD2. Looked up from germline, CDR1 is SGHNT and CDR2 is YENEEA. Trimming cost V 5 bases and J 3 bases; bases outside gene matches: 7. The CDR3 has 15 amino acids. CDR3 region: CASSPRLAGRYEQYF. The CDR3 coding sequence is TGTGCCAGCAGCCCGAGACTAGCGGGCCGCTACGAGCAGTACTTC.

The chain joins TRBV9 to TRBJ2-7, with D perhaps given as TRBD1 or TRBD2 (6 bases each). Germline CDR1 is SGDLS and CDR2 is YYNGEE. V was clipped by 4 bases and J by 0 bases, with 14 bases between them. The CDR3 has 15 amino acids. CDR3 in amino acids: CASSRAGGDSYEQYF. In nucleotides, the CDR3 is TGTGCCAGCAGCCGGGCCGGGGGCGACTCCTACGAGCAGTACTTC.

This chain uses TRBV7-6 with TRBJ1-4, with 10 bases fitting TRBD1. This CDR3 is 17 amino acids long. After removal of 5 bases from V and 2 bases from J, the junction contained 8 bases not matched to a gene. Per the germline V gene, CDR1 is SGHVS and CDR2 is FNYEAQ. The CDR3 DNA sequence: TGTGCCAGCAGCCCTAGACAGGGGGCGTCGACTAATGAAAAACTGTTTTTT. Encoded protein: CASSPRQGASTNEKLFF.

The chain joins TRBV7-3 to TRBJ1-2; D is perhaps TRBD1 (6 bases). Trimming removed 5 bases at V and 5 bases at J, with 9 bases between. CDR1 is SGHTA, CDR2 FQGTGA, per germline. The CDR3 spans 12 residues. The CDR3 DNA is TGTGCCAGCAGCGAGGACAGTTATGGCTACACCTTC. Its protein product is CASSEDSYGYTF.

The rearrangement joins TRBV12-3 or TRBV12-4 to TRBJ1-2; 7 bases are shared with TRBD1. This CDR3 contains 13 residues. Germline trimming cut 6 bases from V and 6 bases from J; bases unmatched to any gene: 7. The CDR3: CASSPTGKDGYTF. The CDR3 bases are TGTGCCAGCAGCCCGACAGGGAAGGATGGCTACACCTTC.